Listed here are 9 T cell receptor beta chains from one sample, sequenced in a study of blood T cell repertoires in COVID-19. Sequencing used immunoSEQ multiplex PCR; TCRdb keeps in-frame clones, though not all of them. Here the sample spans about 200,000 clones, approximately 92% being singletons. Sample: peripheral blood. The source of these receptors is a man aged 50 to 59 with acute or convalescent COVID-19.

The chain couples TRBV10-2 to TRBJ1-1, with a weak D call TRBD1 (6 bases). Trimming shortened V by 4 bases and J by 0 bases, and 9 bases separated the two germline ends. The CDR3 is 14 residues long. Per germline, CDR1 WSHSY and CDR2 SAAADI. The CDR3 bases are TGCGCCAGCAGTGCGGGACACCTGAACACTGAAGCTTTCTTT. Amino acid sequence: CASSAGHLNTEAFF.

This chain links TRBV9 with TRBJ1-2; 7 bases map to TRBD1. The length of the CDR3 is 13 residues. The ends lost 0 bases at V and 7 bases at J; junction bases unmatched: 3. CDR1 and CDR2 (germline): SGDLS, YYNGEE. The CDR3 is CASSVEGARGYTF. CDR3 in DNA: TGTGCCAGCAGCGTAGAGGGGGCGCGTGGCTACACCTTC. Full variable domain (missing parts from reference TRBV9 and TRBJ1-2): DSGVTQTPKHLITATGQRVTLRCSPRSGDLSVYWYQQSLDQGLQFLIQYYNGEERAKGNILERFSAQQFPDLHSELNLSSLELGDSALYFCASSVEGARGYTFGSGTRLTVV.

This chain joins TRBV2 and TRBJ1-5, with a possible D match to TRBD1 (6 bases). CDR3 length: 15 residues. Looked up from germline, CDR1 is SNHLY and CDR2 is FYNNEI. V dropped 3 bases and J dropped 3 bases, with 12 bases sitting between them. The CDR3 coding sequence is TGTGCCAGCAGTGACAGGGGTCACTTCAATCAGCCCCAGCATTTT. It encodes CASSDRGHFNQPQHF.

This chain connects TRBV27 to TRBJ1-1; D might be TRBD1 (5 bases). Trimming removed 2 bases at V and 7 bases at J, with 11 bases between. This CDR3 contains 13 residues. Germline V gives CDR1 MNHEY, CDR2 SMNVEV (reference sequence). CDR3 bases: TGTGCCAGCAGTTTAGGGGCCAGGATTGAAGCTTTCTTT. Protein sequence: CASSLGARIEAFF.

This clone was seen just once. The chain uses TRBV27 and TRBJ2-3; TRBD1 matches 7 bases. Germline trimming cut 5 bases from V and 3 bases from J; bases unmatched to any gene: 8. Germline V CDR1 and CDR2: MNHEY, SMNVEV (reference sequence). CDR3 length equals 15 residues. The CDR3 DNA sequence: TGTGCCAGCAGTGTCGGACAGGCTTTAACAGATACGCAGTATTTT. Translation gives CASSVGQALTDTQYF.

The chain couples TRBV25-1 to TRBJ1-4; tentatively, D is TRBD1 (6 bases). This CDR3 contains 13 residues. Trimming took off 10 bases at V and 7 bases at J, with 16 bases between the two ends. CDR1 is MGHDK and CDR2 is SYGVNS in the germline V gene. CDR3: CATRRGAVEKLFF. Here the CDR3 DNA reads TGTGCCACGAGGCGGGGGGCTGTTGAAAAACTGTTTTTT.

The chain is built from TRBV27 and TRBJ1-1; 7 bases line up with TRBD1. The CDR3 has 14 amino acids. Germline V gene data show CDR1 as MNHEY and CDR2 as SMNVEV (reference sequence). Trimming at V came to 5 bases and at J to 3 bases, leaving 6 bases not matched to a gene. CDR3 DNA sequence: TGTGCCAGCAGTCCATGGACAGGCGACACTGAAGCTTTCTTT. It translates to CASSPWTGDTEAFF.

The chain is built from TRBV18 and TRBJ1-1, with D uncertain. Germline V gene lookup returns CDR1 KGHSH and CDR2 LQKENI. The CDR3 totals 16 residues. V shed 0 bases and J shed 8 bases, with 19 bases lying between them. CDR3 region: CASSPPSARNTEEAFF. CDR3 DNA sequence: TGTGCCAGCTCACCACCGTCCGCCAGGAACACTGAAGAAGCTTTCTTT.

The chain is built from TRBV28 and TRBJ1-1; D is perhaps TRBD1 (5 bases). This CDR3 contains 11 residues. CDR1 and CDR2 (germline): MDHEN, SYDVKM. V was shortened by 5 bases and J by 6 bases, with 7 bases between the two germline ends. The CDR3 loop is CASSARAEAFF. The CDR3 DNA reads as TGTGCCAGCAGTGCCAGGGCTGAAGCTTTCTTT.